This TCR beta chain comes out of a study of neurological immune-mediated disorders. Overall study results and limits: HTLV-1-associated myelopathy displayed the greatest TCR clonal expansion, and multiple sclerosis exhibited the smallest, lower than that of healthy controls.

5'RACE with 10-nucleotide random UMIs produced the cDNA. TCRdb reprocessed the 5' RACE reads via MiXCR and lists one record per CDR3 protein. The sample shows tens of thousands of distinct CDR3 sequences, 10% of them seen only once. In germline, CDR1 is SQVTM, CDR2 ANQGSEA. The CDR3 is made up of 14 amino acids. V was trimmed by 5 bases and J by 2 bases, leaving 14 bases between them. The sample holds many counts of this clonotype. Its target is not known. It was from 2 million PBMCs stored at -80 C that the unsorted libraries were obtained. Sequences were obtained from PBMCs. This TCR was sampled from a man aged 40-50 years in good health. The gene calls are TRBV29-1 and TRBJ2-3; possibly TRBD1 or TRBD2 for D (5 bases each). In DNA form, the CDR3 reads TGCAGCGTTTCCCCGAGGGGTGACACAGATACGCAGTATTTT. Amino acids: CSVSPRGDTDTQYF.